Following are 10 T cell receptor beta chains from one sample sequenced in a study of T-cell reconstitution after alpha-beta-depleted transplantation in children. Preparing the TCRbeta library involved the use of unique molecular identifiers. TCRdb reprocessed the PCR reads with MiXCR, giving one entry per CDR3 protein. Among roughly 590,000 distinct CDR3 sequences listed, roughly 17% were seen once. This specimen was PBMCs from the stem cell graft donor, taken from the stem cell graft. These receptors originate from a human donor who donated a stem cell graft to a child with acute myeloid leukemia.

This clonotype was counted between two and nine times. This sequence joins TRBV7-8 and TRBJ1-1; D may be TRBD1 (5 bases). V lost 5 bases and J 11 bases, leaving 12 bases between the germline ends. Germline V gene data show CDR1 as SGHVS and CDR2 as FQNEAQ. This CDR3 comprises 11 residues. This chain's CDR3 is CASSLGGLAFF. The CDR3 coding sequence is TGTGCCAGCAGCCTCGGGGGGTTGGCTTTCTTT.

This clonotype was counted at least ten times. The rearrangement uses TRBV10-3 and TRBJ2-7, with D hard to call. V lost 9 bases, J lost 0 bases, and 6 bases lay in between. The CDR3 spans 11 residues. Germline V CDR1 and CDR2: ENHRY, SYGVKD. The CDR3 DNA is TGTGCCATGTCGAGCTCCTACGAGCAGTACTTC. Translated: CAMSSSYEQYF.

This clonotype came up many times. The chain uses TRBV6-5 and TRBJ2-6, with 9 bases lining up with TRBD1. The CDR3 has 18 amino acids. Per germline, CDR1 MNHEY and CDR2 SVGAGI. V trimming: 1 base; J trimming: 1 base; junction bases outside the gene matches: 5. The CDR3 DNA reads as TGTGCCAGCAGTTACTTGGGGACAGGGACTTCTGGGGCCAACGTCCTGACTTTC. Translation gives CASSYLGTGTSGANVLTF.

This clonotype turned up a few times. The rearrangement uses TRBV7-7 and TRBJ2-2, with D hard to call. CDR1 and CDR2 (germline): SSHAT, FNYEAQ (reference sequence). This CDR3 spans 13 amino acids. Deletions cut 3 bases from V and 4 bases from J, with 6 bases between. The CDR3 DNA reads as TGTGCCAGCAGCTTTTCATTCACCGGGGAGCTGTTTTTT. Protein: CASSFSFTGELFF.

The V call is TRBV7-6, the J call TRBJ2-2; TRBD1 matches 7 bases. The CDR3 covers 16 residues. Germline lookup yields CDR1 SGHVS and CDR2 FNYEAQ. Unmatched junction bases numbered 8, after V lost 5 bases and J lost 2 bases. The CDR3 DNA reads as TGTGCCAGCAGCCCTTCCGGGACAGCTAACACCGGGGAGCTGTTTTTT. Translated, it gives CASSPSGTANTGELFF.

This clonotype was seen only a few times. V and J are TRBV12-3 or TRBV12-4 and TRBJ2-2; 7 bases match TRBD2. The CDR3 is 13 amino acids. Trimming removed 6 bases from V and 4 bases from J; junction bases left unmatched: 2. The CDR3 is CASSSGVTGELFF. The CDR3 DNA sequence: TGTGCCAGCAGCAGCGGGGTCACCGGGGAGCTGTTTTTT.

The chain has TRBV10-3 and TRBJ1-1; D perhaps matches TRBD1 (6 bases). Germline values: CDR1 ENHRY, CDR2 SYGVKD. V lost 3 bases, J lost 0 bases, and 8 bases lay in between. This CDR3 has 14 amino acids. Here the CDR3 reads CAISEQGVNTEAFF. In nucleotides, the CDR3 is TGTGCCATCAGTGAACAGGGCGTGAACACTGAAGCTTTCTTT.

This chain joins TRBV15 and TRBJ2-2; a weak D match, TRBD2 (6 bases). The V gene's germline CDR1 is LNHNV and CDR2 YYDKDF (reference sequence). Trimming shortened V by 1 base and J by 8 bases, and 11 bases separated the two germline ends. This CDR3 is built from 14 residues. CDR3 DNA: TGTGCCACCAGCAGAGGGGAGGTTTTGGGGGAGCTGTTTTTT. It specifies CATSRGEVLGELFF.

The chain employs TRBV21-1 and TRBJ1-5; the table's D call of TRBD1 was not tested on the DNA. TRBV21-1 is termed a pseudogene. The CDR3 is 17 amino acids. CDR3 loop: CASSKGMAGQTNQPQHF. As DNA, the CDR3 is TGTGCCAGCAGCAAAGGAATGGCCGGACAGACCAATCAGCCCCAGCATTTT.

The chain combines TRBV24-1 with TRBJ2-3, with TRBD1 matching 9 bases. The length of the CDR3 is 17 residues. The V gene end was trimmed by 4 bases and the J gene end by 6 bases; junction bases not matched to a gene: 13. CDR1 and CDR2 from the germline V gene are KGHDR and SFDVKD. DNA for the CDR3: TGTGCCACCAGTGAGAGATCCTGGACAGGGGAGGCGGATACGCAGTATTTT. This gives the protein CATSERSWTGEADTQYF.